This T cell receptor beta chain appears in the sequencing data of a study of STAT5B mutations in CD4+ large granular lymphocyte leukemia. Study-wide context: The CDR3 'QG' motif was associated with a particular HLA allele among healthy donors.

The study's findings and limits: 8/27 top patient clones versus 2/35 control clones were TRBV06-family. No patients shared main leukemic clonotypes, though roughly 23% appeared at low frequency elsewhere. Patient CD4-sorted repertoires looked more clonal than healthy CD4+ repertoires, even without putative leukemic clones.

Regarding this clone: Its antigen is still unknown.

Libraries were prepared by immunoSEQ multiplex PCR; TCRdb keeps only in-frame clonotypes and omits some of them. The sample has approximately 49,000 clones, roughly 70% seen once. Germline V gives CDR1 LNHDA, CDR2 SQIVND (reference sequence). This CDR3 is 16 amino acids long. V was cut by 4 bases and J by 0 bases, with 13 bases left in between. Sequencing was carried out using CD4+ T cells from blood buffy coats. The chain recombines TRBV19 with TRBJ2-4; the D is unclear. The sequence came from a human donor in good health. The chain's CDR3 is CASSSATTVAKNIQYF. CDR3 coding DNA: TGTGCCAGTAGTAGTGCTACGACTGTAGCCAAAAACATTCAGTACTTC.